These T cell receptor beta chains were read from a single sample in a study of CD8 T cells in Susac syndrome. TCRdb reprocessed the immunoSEQ multiplex PCR reads with MiXCR, giving one entry per CDR3 protein. This sample has around 180,000 distinct CDR3 sequences, with 94% found just once. Sequences were obtained from CD4+ T cells from PBMCs. The receptors derive from a human donor with Susac syndrome. CDR3s include the opening cysteine and the closing phenylalanine or tryptophan. The D gene is left open where the match is weak. Expanded clones are given a class, and other clones once, few, many or no size at all.

V: TRBV12-3/TRBV12-4
size: .
J: TRBJ1-5
D: TRBD1
DNA: TGTGCCAGCAGGACAGGGGGCAGAATGAATCAGCCCCAGCATTTT
CDR3: CASRTGGRMNQPQHF

V: TRBV29-1
size: .
J: TRBJ2-3
D: TRBD2
DNA: TGCAGCGTCTCCCCGGGACTAGCGGGGAACACAGATACGCAGTATTTT
CDR3: CSVSPGLAGNTDTQYF

V: TRBV11-2
size: .
J: TRBJ2-5
D: .
DNA: TGTGCCAGCAGCTTAGCGGGGGTCCGGACCGAAGAGACCCAGTACTTC
CDR3: CASSLAGVRTEETQYF

V: TRBV14
size: few
J: TRBJ2-1
D: .
DNA: TGTGCCAGCAGCCAGCCCGGGCTTGTCAATGAGCAGTTCTTC
CDR3: CASSQPGLVNEQFF

V: TRBV20-1
size: .
J: TRBJ2-5
D: .
DNA: TGCAGTGCTAGAGTGCTGGGATTCCAAGAGACCCAGTACTTC
CDR3: CSARVLGFQETQYF

V: TRBV7-2
size: .
J: TRBJ1-5
D: TRBD1
DNA: TGTGCCAGCAGCAGGGACAGGGGTGCCAATCAGCCCCAGCATTTT
CDR3: CASSRDRGANQPQHF

V: TRBV3-1
size: .
J: TRBJ1-2
D: .
DNA: TGTGCCACCAACTCAAACACCTATGGCTACACCTTC
CDR3: CATNSNTYGYTF

V: TRBV5-1
size: once
J: TRBJ1-2
D: .
DNA: TGCGCCAGCAGCCTGATGGACAGATCCGGTGGCTACACCTTC
CDR3: CASSLMDRSGGYTF

V: TRBV25-1
size: .
J: TRBJ2-7
D: .
DNA: TGTGCCAGCAGTGATTTTAGGGGCGAGCAGTACTTC
CDR3: CASSDFRGEQYF

V: TRBV20-1
size: once
J: TRBJ2-5
D: TRBD2
DNA: TGCAGTGCTAGCCTGACTAGCGGGGGGGAGACCCAGTACTTC
CDR3: CSASLTSGGETQYF

V: TRBV2
size: .
J: TRBJ1-5
D: TRBD1
DNA: TGTGCCAGCAGTAAACAGGGGGATCAGCCCCAGCATTTT
CDR3: CASSKQGDQPQHF

V: TRBV7-9
size: once
J: TRBJ1-1
D: .
DNA: TGTGCCAGCATCTTGACAGCGAACACTGAAGCTTTCTTT
CDR3: CASILTANTEAFF

V: TRBV9
size: .
J: TRBJ1-2
D: .
DNA: TGTGCCAGCAGCCCAGGACAGCCTCTGTCGGATGGCTACACCTTC
CDR3: CASSPGQPLSDGYTF

V: TRBV11-2
size: .
J: TRBJ2-7
D: .
DNA: TGTGCCAGCAGTGGCCCTCCCCCCTACGAGCAGTACTTC
CDR3: CASSGPPPYEQYF

V: TRBV20-1
size: .
J: TRBJ1-6
D: TRBD1
DNA: TGCAGTGCTGAGGGACAGGGCAATTCACCCCTCCACTTT
CDR3: CSAEGQGNSPLHF

V: TRBV18
size: .
J: TRBJ2-1
D: .
DNA: TGTGCCAGCTCACCCGTCATAAGCAATGAGCAGTTCTTC
CDR3: CASSPVISNEQFF

V: TRBV11-2
size: .
J: TRBJ2-1
D: .
DNA: TGTGCCAGCAGCCGCCCCGGAATCAGGGGAGGGAATGAGCAGTTCTTC
CDR3: CASSRPGIRGGNEQFF

V: TRBV11-2
size: .
J: TRBJ2-3
D: TRBD2
DNA: TGTGCCAGCAGCTTTAGCCTAGCGGGTACAGATACGCAGTATTTT
CDR3: CASSFSLAGTDTQYF

V: TRBV12-3/TRBV12-4
size: .
J: TRBJ1-5
D: TRBD1
DNA: TGTGCCAGCAGTTCCCAGGGGGGAGGCAATCAGCCCCAGCATTTT
CDR3: CASSSQGGGNQPQHF